The TCR beta chain under discussion was sequenced for a study of T cells after yellow fever vaccination. General study points: Post-booster reappearance was seen for most primary-vaccination clones (roughly 96% CD4, 80% to 90% CD8).

This clonotype was seen a handful of times. Its antigen is unidentified. TCRdb fed the 5' RACE reads into MiXCR, producing one record per CDR3 protein. The sample lists roughly 150,000 distinct CDR3 sequences, around 7% occurring once. This clonotype was sampled from a man between 18 and 29 years old who received the YFV17D yellow fever vaccine. The sample consisted of CD4+ T cells sorted from PBMCs, taken 4 to 5 days after the first yellow fever vaccination.

In DNA, the CDR3 is TGCGCCAGCAGCTTGGAGAGAAACACCGGGGAGCTGTTTTTT. It translates to CASSLERNTGELFF. This chain connects TRBV5-1 to TRBJ2-2; no firm D call. CDR3 size: 14 residues. V lost 0 bases, J lost 2 bases, and 5 bases lay in between. CDR1 and CDR2 (germline): SGHRS, YFSETQ.